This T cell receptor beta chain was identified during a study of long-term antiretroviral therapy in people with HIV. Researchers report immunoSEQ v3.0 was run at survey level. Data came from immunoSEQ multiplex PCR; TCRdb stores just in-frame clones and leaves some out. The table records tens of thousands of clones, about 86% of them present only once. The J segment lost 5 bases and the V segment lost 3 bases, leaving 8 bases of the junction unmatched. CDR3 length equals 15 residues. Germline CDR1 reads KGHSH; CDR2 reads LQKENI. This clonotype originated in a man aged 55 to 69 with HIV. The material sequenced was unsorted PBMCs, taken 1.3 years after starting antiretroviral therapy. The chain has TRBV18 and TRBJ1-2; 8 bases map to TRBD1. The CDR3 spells CASSPVTGQDYGYTF. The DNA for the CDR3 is TGTGCCAGCTCACCTGTCACGGGACAGGATTATGGCTACACCTTC.